There are many counts of the clone carrying this T cell receptor beta chain. Its antigen is as yet unknown. V lost 4 bases, J lost 2 bases, and 11 bases lay in between. The germline gives CDR1 KGHSH, CDR2 LQKENI. There are 14 residues in the CDR3. What was amplified from RNA transcripts were TCR beta CDR3 regions. HTBI primers were used for first-round RT-PCR of the TCR CDR3. TCRdb passed the multiplex PCR reads through MiXCR, listing each CDR3 protein once. The sample yields around 610,000 distinct CDR3 sequences, over 12% seen once. This entry comes from a study of T cells in Graves' hyperthyroidism and ophthalmopathy. As for the study in general: The authors collected peripheral blood at initial diagnosis, before any treatment.

Study-level results: Most thyroid clonotypes expanded above 0.001 were also detected in blood.

Sequences were obtained from blood. The gene calls are TRBV18 and TRBJ2-5; maybe TRBD1 (6 bases). The receptor's source is a middle-aged woman with Graves' ophthalmopathy. CDR3 sequence: CASSLNREQETQYF. In DNA form, the CDR3 reads TGTGCCAGCTCACTAAACAGGGAACAAGAGACCCAGTACTTC.